This record concerns one TCR beta chain sequence. Its antigen is unknown. The germline CDR1 and CDR2 sequences are SNHLY and FYNNEI. The V and J ends lost 1 base and 5 bases respectively, with 12 bases between them. The CDR3 extends over 15 amino acids. Healthy controls were blood donor buffy coats. Some clones are missing from TCRdb's copy, which holds only in-frame ones; the method was immunoSEQ multiplex PCR. The top ten hold around 2.6% of the sample, which has some 40,000 clones, 80% to 90% seen once. These data belong to a study of STAT5B mutations in CD4+ large granular lymphocyte leukemia. Findings and caveats of the study: About 24% of private leukemic clonotypes occurred rarely in other patients' non-leukemic repertoires. Data were not HLA-matched across samples. Patient CD4-sorted repertoires stayed more clonal than healthy ones after leukemic-clone removal.

This TCR was sampled from a human donor in good health. V gene TRBV2 combines with J gene TRBJ1-5, with D tentatively TRBD1 (5 bases). Sequencing input: CD4+ T cells from blood buffy coats. Here the CDR3 DNA reads TGTGCCAGCAGTGAAGAAGGGACGTGGGATCAGCCCCAGCATTTT. This codes for CASSEEGTWDQPQHF.